This TCR beta chain was retrieved from a study of control samples from healthy donors and cancer patients. The CDR3 is 13 amino acids. Germline V gene lookup returns CDR1 KGHSH and CDR2 LQKENI. Trimming left V 5 bases short and J 8 bases short, with 14 bases between. The data were produced by immunoSEQ multiplex PCR, yet TCRdb's version contains in-frame clones alone and is incomplete. The table lists some 120,000 clones, 87% of them singletons, with around 9% in the top ten. Material for sequencing was blood. This TCR was recovered from a man between 35 and 55 years old in good health. V gene TRBV18 combines with J gene TRBJ2-3, with unresolved D. This CDR3 reads CASSSTTGTTQYF. The CDR3 bases are TGTGCCAGCTCATCGACCACCGGTACTACGCAGTATTTT.